The text below deals with one T cell receptor (beta chain). Its antigen is undetermined. Germline V lookup: CDR1 LNHDA, CDR2 SQIVND (reference sequence). CDR3 length equals 13 residues. Between the trimmed V and J ends, which lost 1 base and 12 bases, there was a span of 14 bases. The data belong to a study of T cell responses to AZD1222 COVID-19 vaccine. Whole-study findings and limits: Two AZD1222 administrations were followed by greater Spike-specific TCR breadth and depth. Only a handful of AZD1222 recipients, several in all, had baseline seropositivity.

The data were produced by immunoSEQ multiplex PCR, yet TCRdb's version contains in-frame clones alone and is incomplete. The sample consists of about 69,000 clones, 83% of them appearing once. This chain joins TRBV19 and TRBJ2-3; D is possibly TRBD2 (6 bases). The sequence was collected from an adult who received the AZD1222 COVID-19 vaccine. The sequencing here drew on peripheral blood, taken 28 days after the second AZD1222 dose. CDR3 sequence: CASSIGARDSQYF. The CDR3 nucleotides read TGTGCCAGTAGTATAGGCGCCCGGGACTCCCAGTATTTT. The full variable domain, with the rest looked up from reference TRBV19 and TRBJ2-3, is DGGITQSPKYLFRKEGQNVTLSCEQNLNHDAMYWYRQDPGQGLRLIYYSQIVNDFQKGDIAEGYSVSREKKESFPLTVTSAQKNPTAFYLCASSIGARDSQYFGPGTRLTVL.